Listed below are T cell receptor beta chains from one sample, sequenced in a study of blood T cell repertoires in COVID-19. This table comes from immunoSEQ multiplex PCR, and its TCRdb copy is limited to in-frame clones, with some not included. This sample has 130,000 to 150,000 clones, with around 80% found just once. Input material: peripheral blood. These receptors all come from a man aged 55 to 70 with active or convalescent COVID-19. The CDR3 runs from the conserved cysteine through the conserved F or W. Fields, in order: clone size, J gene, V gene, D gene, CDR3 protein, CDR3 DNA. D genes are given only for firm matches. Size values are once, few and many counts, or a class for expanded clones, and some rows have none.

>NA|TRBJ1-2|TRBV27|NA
CASSLGGVEDYGYTF
TGTGCCAGCAGTTTAGGGGGGGTAGAGGACTATGGCTACACCTTC
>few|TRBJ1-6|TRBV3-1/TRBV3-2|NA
CASSQNVGLNSPLHF
TGTGCCAGCAGCCAGAATGTGGGACTTAATTCACCCCTCCACTTT
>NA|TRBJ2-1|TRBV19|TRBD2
CASSLTSGLGYNEQFF
TGTGCCAGTAGCCTAACTAGCGGCCTGGGGTACAATGAGCAGTTCTTC
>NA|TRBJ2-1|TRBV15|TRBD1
CATSRGTGALDEQFF
TGTGCCACCAGCAGAGGGACAGGGGCCTTGGATGAGCAGTTCTTC
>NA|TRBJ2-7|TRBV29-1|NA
CSVRGAGDRPYEQYF
TGCAGCGTACGAGGGGCAGGGGATAGGCCCTACGAGCAGTACTTC
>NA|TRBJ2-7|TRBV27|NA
CASSFGRSYEQYF
TGTGCCAGCAGTTTCGGCAGGTCCTACGAGCAGTACTTC
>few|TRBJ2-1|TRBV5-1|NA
CASSTQGSGARNEQFF
TGCGCCAGCAGCACGCAGGGTAGCGGAGCACGCAATGAGCAGTTCTTC
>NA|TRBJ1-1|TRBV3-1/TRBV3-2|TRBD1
CASSLNRDRGRPREAFF
TGTGCCAGCAGCCTTAACCGGGACAGGGGCCGTCCTCGTGAAGCTTTCTTT
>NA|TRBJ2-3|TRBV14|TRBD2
CASSQDLAGEGTDTQYF
TGTGCCAGCAGCCAAGATCTAGCGGGAGAGGGCACAGATACGCAGTATTTT
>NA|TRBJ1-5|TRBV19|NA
CASRSGPEGNQPQHF
TGTGCCAGTAGGTCCGGGCCGGAGGGCAATCAGCCCCAGCATTTT
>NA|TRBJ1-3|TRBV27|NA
CASSFRETSGNTIYF
TGTGCCAGCAGTTTCAGGGAAACCTCTGGAAACACCATATATTTT
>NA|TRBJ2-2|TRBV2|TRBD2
CASSDFSGETGELFF
TGTGCCAGCAGTGACTTTAGCGGGGAAACCGGGGAGCTGTTTTTT
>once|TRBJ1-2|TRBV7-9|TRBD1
CASSPQGGYTF
TGTGCCAGCAGTCCACAGGGGGGCTACACCTTC
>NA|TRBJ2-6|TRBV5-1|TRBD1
CASSLDRGANVLTF
TGCGCCAGCAGCCTGGACAGGGGGGCCAACGTCCTGACTTTC
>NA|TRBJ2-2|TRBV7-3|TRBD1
CASSPQGANTGELFF
TGTGCCAGCAGCCCTCAGGGGGCCAACACCGGGGAGCTGTTTTTT
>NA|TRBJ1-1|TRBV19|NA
CASSMRVNTEAFF
TGTGCCAGTAGTATGAGAGTAAACACTGAAGCTTTCTTT
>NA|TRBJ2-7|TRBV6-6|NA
CASSYPPPEGGEQYF
TGTGCCAGCAGTTACCCGCCCCCCGAGGGAGGCGAGCAGTACTTC
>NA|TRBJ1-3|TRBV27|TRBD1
CASSSRTGRNTIYF
TGTGCCAGCAGTTCCCGGACAGGGCGAAACACCATATATTTT
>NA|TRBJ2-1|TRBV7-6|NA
CASSQPGTGDLEQFF
TGTGCCAGCAGCCAACCCGGGACTGGAGACTTGGAGCAGTTCTTC
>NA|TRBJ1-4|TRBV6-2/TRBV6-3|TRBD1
CASSYSPDRQSEKLFF
TGTGCCAGCAGTTACTCGCCGGACAGGCAGAGTGAAAAACTGTTTTTT
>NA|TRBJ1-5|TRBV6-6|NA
CASTKPGHLDQPQHF
TGTGCCAGCACCAAACCGGGACACCTAGATCAGCCCCAGCATTTT
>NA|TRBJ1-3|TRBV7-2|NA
CASSSGGVLSGNTIYF
TGTGCCAGCAGCTCTGGGGGGGTCCTCTCTGGAAACACCATATATTTT
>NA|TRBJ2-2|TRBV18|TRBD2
CASSLRGGRLAGAGGTGELFF
TGTGCCAGCTCACTAAGAGGCGGGCGACTAGCGGGAGCCGGCGGGACCGGGGAGCTGTTTTTT
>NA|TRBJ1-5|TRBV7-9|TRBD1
CASSVTGTGENQPQHF
TGTGCCAGCAGCGTCACCGGGACAGGCGAAAATCAGCCCCAGCATTTT
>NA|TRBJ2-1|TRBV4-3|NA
CASSLYRYNEQFF
TGCGCCAGCAGCCTCTACAGATACAATGAGCAGTTCTTC
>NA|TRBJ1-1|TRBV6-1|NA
CASSEQGPGEAFF
TGTGCCAGCAGTGAACAGGGCCCCGGTGAAGCTTTCTTT
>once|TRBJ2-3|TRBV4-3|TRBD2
CASSRTSGSTDTQYF
TGCGCCAGCAGCCGTACTAGCGGGAGCACAGATACGCAGTATTTT
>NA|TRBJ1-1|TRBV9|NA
CASSVVDMNTEAFF
TGTGCCAGCAGCGTGGTGGACATGAACACTGAAGCTTTCTTT
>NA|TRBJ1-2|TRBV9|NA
CASNRRVLDYGYTF
TGTGCCAGCAATCGTAGAGTCCTGGACTATGGCTACACCTTC
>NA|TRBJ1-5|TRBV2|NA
CASSDSRNQPQHF
TGTGCCAGCAGTGACAGTCGCAATCAGCCCCAGCATTTT
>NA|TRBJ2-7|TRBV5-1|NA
CASSLITTTYEQYF
TGCGCCAGCAGTTTGATAACTACCACCTACGAGCAGTACTTC
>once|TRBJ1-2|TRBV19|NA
CASSIGWGHYGYTF
TGTGCCAGTAGTATAGGTTGGGGCCACTATGGCTACACCTTC
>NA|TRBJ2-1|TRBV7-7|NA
CASSLVPISRQFF
TGTGCCAGCAGCTTAGTACCTATTAGTAGGCAGTTCTTC
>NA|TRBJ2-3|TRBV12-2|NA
CASRRRLAGDLGQDTQYF
TGTGCAAGTCGCCGGCGACTAGCGGGAGATTTGGGTCAAGATACGCAGTATTTT
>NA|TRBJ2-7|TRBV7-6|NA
CASSSTQGYEQYF
TGTGCCAGCAGCTCGACCCAGGGGTACGAGCAGTACTTC
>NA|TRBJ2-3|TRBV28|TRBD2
CASSGTSGRATDTQYF
TGTGCCAGCAGTGGGACTAGCGGGAGGGCAACAGATACGCAGTATTTT
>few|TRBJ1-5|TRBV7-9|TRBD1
CASSSGTGQSGPQHF
TGTGCCAGCAGTTCCGGGACAGGGCAATCTGGGCCCCAGCATTTT
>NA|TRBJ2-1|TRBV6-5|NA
CAKEGQLTYNEQFF
TGTGCCAAAGAGGGCCAGCTTACCTACAATGAGCAGTTCTTC
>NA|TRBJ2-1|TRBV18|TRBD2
CASSPPPSGSYNEQFF
TGTGCCAGCTCACCTCCTCCTAGCGGGAGCTACAATGAGCAGTTCTTC
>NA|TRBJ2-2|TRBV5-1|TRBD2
CASSLGTSGMNTGELFF
TGCGCCAGCAGCTTGGGGACTAGCGGGATGAACACCGGGGAGCTGTTTTTT
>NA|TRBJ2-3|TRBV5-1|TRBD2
CASSLAPLAGGTDTQYF
TGCGCCAGCAGCTTGGCCCCCCTAGCGGGAGGCACAGATACGCAGTATTTT
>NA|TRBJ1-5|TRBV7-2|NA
CASSLGGTGNQPQHF
TGTGCCAGCAGCCTGGGGGGTACAGGTAATCAGCCCCAGCATTTT
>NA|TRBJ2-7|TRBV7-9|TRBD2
CASSPRVRTSGRYEQYF
TGTGCCAGCAGCCCGAGGGTCCGGACTAGCGGGAGATACGAGCAGTACTTC
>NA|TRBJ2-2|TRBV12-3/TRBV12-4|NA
CASRLLLPGELFF
TGTGCCAGCAGACTACTACTCCCCGGGGAGCTGTTTTTT
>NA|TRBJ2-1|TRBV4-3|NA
CASSTRQDWEQFF
TGCGCCAGCAGCACCCGACAGGACTGGGAGCAGTTCTTC
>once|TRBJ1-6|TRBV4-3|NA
CASSLAGSSGSPLHF
TGCGCCAGCAGCCTGGCAGGCTCGTCTGGTTCACCCCTCCACTTT
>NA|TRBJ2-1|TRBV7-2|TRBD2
CASSPNLAGESEQFF
TGTGCCAGCAGCCCAAACCTAGCGGGAGAGAGTGAGCAGTTCTTC
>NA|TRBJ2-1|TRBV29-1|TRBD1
CSVSGTGAYNEQFF
TGCAGCGTTTCCGGGACAGGGGCCTACAATGAGCAGTTCTTC
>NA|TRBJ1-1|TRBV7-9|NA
CASSSDAQGAFF
TGTGCCAGCAGCTCAGACGCCCAAGGGGCCTTCTTT
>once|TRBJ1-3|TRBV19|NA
CASSIAGSGNTIYF
TGTGCCAGTAGTATAGCCGGCTCTGGAAACACCATATATTTT
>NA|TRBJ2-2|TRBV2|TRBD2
CASSEIGRGTGELFF
TGTGCCAGCAGTGAAATAGGGAGGGGCACCGGGGAGCTGTTTTTT
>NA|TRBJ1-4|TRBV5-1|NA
CASRGDSGKLFF
TGCGCCAGCAGGGGTGATTCAGGAAAACTGTTTTTT
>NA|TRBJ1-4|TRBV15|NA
CATSRDPRGGHEKLFF
TGTGCCACCAGCAGGGACCCACGAGGGGGACATGAAAAACTGTTTTTT
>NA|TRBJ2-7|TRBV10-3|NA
CATAQLTYEQYF
TGTGCCACCGCACAGCTTACCTACGAGCAGTACTTC
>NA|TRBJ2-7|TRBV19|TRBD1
CASSLDRASYEQYF
TGTGCCAGTAGCCTCGACAGGGCCTCCTACGAGCAGTACTTC
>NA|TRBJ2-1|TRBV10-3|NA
CAIGGGNEQFF
TGTGCCATCGGAGGCGGGAATGAGCAGTTCTTC
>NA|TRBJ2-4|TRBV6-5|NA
CASSYSLVAKNIQYF
TGTGCCAGCAGTTACTCACTAGTAGCCAAAAACATTCAGTACTTC